This TCR beta chain was sequenced in a study of blood T cell repertoires in COVID-19. The overall study: The United States, Italy and Spain were the sources of the acute and convalescent COVID-19 samples.

Per the germline V gene, CDR1 is SGHAT and CDR2 is FQNNGV. CDR3 length: 15 amino acids. Trimming took 1 base from V and 5 from J, leaving 12 bases between them. In the authors' methods: Researchers report that nucleated cell counts were estimated from reference gene primer amplification. Measured with immunoSEQ multiplex PCR; TCRdb has only the in-frame clones, and not every one. V, J and clone size were drawn from that table, and D and trimming were deduced from the DNA. Seen here are under 75,000 clones, around 86% observed once, and the top ten hold 11%. This clone was observed once. The chain recombines TRBV11-2 with TRBJ2-1; D unresolved. This sequence originates from a woman younger than 35 with acute or convalescent COVID-19. Sequenced input: peripheral blood. The CDR3: CASSLAQLEDNEQFF. CDR3 coding DNA: TGTGCCAGCAGCTTAGCCCAGCTAGAAGACAATGAGCAGTTCTTC.